This TCR beta chain was captured in a study of T cell responses to AZD1222 COVID-19 vaccine. Note on this clone: Its antigen is still unknown.

Study-level results: Of spike-specific TCRs, nearly half reportedly target regions left unmutated in variants.

The table came from immunoSEQ multiplex PCR; TCRdb's copy has only in-frame clones and leaves some out. The sample records 150,000 to 200,000 clones, about nine tenths being singletons. CDR1 and CDR2 (germline): SGHDN, FVKESK. There are 13 residues in the CDR3. The V and J ends lost 4 bases and 7 bases, in that order; junction bases with no gene match: 6. The clonotype originates from an adult who received the MenACWY meningococcal vaccine as a control. The chain combines TRBV14 with TRBJ1-2; TRBD1 aligns across 7 bases. Sequenced material: peripheral blood, taken 28 days after the second dose of the MenACWY control vaccine. The CDR3 DNA reads TGTGCCAGCAGCCTGGGACAGCGCCTTGGCTACACCTTC. The encoded protein is CASSLGQRLGYTF.